The T cell receptor beta chain described here comes from a study of cytomegalovirus exposure and HLA in healthy donors. Study-level points and caveats: According to an earlier analysis, most TCR beta V segments yielded productive rearrangements about 87% or about 30% of the time. TCR sequences were mostly rare, though some public TCRs occurred in many donors.

Details on this clone: Its antigen remains unidentified. An end of the junction does not agree with germline; a read error may underlie this.

Healthy people donating bone marrow made up the donors. PCR primers comprised 60 Vbeta and 13 Jbeta primers. How the authors handled the data: The authors later counted about 80 million unique TCR beta chains, approximately 10 million of them shared. Data came from immunoSEQ multiplex PCR; TCRdb stores just in-frame clones and leaves some out. For V, J and clone size, that table is used; D and trimming come from the DNA. The sample lists fewer than 130,000 clones, about 90% occurring once. CDR3 length: 14 residues. Germline V gives CDR1 SGHDT, CDR2 YYEEEE. Sequencing input: PBMCs. The rearrangement uses TRBV5-6 and TRBJ1-1, with D possibly being TRBD1 (5 bases). The TCR comes from a man aged 35 to 55 in good health and CMV-seronegative. The CDR3: CASTLGTGVTEAFF. The CDR3 DNA follows: TGTGCCAGCACCTTGGGGACGGGGGTCACTGAAGCTTTCTTT.